Below, 10 T cell receptor beta chains from the same sample are listed, as sequenced in a study of cytomegalovirus exposure and HLA in healthy donors. Both 60 Vbeta primers and 13 Jbeta primers went into the PCR. The repertoire was sequenced with immunoSEQ multiplex PCR; TCRdb's copy has only in-frame clones and lacks some. The sample holds roughly 150,000 clones, over 70% seen once. Sequenced material: PBMCs. All receptors derive from a male donor in good health and CMV-seronegative.

The sample holds a few counts of this clone. The chain links TRBV7-8 to TRBJ1-5; 7 positions agree with TRBD1. The CDR3 has 18 amino acids. V shed 1 base and J 0 bases; nucleotides not matched to a gene: 9. Germline V gene sequence: CDR1 SGHVS, CDR2 FQNEAQ. This CDR3 reads CASSLGVGTADSNQPQHF. CDR3 coding DNA: TGTGCCAGCAGCTTAGGTGTAGGGACAGCTGATAGCAATCAGCCCCAGCATTTT.

This chain links TRBV28 with TRBJ1-5, with D unclear. V lost 3 bases and J 2 bases, leaving 8 bases between the germline ends. CDR1 is MDHEN, CDR2 SYDVKM, per germline. This CDR3 is 14 amino acids long. In nucleotides, the CDR3 is TGTGCCAGCAGTTTTCGGGGTGGCAATCAGCCCCAGCATTTT. Translating it yields CASSFRGGNQPQHF.

The CDR3 coding sequence is TGTGCCAGCAGTTTCGGTCCGGGTGACTATGGCTACACCTTC. Protein: CASSFGPGDYGYTF. This chain connects TRBV28 to TRBJ1-2; no clear D gene. CDR1 and CDR2 from the germline V gene are MDHEN and SYDVKM. The CDR3 runs to 14 residues. Trimming took 3 bases from V and 3 from J, leaving 11 bases between them.

V is TRBV28 and J is TRBJ2-7; 7 nucleotides line up with TRBD2. In germline, CDR1 is MDHEN, CDR2 SYDVKM. CDR3 length: 13 amino acids. V trimming: 2 bases; J trimming: 3 bases; junction bases outside the gene matches: 1. DNA of the CDR3: TGTGCCAGCAGTTTAAGCGGGAACTACGAGCAGTACTTC. It specifies CASSLSGNYEQYF.

The genes are TRBV7-3 and TRBJ2-2; no clear D gene. Per germline, CDR1 SGHTA and CDR2 FQGTGA. This CDR3 is built from 12 residues. V was pared by 4 bases and J by 8 bases, with 8 bases between. As DNA, the CDR3 is TGTGCCAGCAGCTCCCTCGTTGGGGAGCTGTTTTTT. Translated: CASSSLVGELFF.

This rearrangement joins TRBV2 to TRBJ1-5, with 7 positions matching TRBD1. Per germline, CDR1 SNHLY and CDR2 FYNNEI. CDR3 length equals 14 residues. Trimming at V came to 5 bases and at J to 5 bases, leaving 6 bases not matched to a gene. The CDR3 DNA reads TGTGCCAGCAGTTTGACAGGGCCTGATCAGCCCCAGCATTTT. Its translation: CASSLTGPDQPQHF. Using reference TRBV2 and TRBJ1-5 for the parts outside the CDR3, the full variable domain is EPEVTQTPSHQVTQMGQEVILRCVPISNHLYFYWYRQILGQKVEFLVSFYNNEISEKSEIFDDQFSVERPDGSNFTLKIRSTKLEDSAMYFCASSLTGPDQPQHFGDGTRLSIL.

V and J are TRBV27 and TRBJ2-6, with D tentatively TRBD1 (5 bases). Germline values: CDR1 MNHEY, CDR2 SMNVEV (reference sequence). Between the trimmed V and J ends, which lost 6 bases and 5 bases, there was a span of 11 bases. The CDR3 runs to 14 residues. DNA for the CDR3: TGTGCCAGCAGCTTTGGGGCTAGGGCCAACGTCCTGACTTTC. As protein: CASSFGARANVLTF.

The chain is built from TRBV10-1 and TRBJ2-3; D call uncertain. From germline, CDR1 is WNHNN and CDR2 SYGVQD (reference sequence). CDR3 length equals 8 residues. Deletions cut 5 bases from V and 13 bases from J, with 4 bases between. The CDR3 reads CASSFEYF. As DNA, the CDR3 is TGCGCCAGCAGTTTCGAGTATTTT.

The genes are TRBV27 and TRBJ2-4; D is perhaps TRBD1 (7 bases). The length of the CDR3 is 13 residues. Trimming cost V 7 bases and J 6 bases, with 13 bases left between them. Germline assignment: CDR1 MNHEY and CDR2 SMNVEV (reference sequence). The DNA of the CDR3 is TGTGCCAGCACCTACAGGGGAGGAAACATTCAGTACTTC. This sequence encodes CASTYRGGNIQYF.

CDR3 in DNA: TGTGCCAGCAGCTGGGGAGCGGGGGGATCTCAAGAGACCCAGTACTTC. The encoded protein is CASSWGAGGSQETQYF. The chain is built from TRBV5-6 and TRBJ2-5; TRBD2 matches at 9 bases. This CDR3 comprises 16 residues. V was clipped by 3 bases and J by 2 bases; unmatched bases: 8. CDR1 SGHDT and CDR2 YYEEEE come from the germline V gene.